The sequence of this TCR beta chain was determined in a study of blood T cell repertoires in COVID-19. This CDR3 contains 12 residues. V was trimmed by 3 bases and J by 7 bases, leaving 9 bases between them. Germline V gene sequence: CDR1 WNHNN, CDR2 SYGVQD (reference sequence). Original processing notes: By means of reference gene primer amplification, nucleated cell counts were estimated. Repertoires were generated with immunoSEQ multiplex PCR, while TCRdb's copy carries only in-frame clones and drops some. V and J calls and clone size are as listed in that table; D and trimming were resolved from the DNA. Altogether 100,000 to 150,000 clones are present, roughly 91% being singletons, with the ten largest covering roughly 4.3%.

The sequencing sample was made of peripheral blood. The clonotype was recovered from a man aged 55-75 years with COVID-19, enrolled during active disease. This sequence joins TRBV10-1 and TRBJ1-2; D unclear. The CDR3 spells CASSEGLGGYTF. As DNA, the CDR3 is TGCGCCAGCAGTGAAGGACTGGGTGGCTACACCTTC.